The present entry profiles one T cell receptor (beta chain) with its context. Its target is not known. The data were obtained in a study of monozygotic twins with inflammatory bowel disease. Whole-study findings and limits: IBD-affected twins scored below their healthy co-twins in TCRbeta diversity (inverse Simpson).

This CDR3 contains 14 residues. Germline V lookup: CDR1 SGHDT, CDR2 YYEEEE. Starting material for each TCR library was around 3,500 ng of total RNA. Amplification of TCRalpha and TCRbeta cDNA involved two nested PCRs that ran for about 17 and 10 cycles. TCRdb re-analyzed the 5' RACE reads; it lists each CDR3 protein once, without DNA. The sample table sets out approximately 390,000 distinct CDR3 sequences. The sequence was obtained from a human donor with ulcerative colitis or Crohn's disease, or a healthy co-twin of an affected twin (not recorded which). The rearrangement joins TRBV5-6 to TRBJ2-5. Source material: blood. CDR3 sequence: CASSFGRDQETQYF.